A selection of T cell receptor beta chains follows, all from one sample in a study of molecular identifiers for immune sequencing clone quantification. TCRdb itself ran the PCR reads through MiXCR, one entry per CDR3 protein. The data show about 640,000 distinct CDR3 sequences, with 15% to 20% seen just once and roughly 0.83% held by the top ten. Sequencing was carried out using naive CD8+ T cells from blood, with Jurkat cell RNA spiked in. Receptors originate from a human donor in good health. Some libraries in this study had Jurkat cell RNA spiked in. Both conserved end residues are part of each CDR3.

v_gene	j_gene	CDR3aa
TRBV5-6	TRBJ2-1	CASNGGGDYNEQFF
TRBV27	TRBJ2-1	CASSLLPLSASRHNEQFF
TRBV12-3/TRBV12-4	TRBJ1-2	CASSSSPYGYTF
TRBV4-3	TRBJ1-4	CASSQEIVGHTNETLFF
TRBV20-1	TRBJ2-7	CSTRDGLAASYEQYF
TRBV29-1	TRBJ1-2	CSVEGAERGNYGYTF
TRBV7-9	TRBJ2-7	CASSLRDRPLEQYF
TRBV23-1	TRBJ1-6	CASSHPTRVRGTYNSPLHF
TRBV29-1	TRBJ1-2	CSVLGGYGYTF
TRBV14	TRBJ2-5	CASSHSGRSETQYF
TRBV7-6	TRBJ2-1	CASSLGGRQFF
TRBV7-8	TRBJ1-1	CASSRGDRNTEAFF
TRBV7-9	TRBJ1-2	CASSLIEGHGYTF
TRBV29-1	TRBJ1-1	CSADRGLGTEAFF
TRBV6-5	TRBJ2-5	CASSQVAADQETQYF
TRBV12-3/TRBV12-4	TRBJ1-5	CASSDTLNQPQHF
TRBV2	TRBJ2-2	CASRRGTSFEAGELFF
TRBV21-1	TRBJ2-6	CASSKDGGQISTGANVLTF
TRBV27	TRBJ2-7	CASSPRGQGYEQYF
TRBV7-9	TRBJ2-1	CASSQDYNEQFF
TRBV2	TRBJ2-7	CASSEATGGQYF
TRBV11-2	TRBJ1-6	CASSFDGQGRGSPLHF
TRBV6-5	TRBJ2-5	CASGAQGPWKTRYF
TRBV13	TRBJ2-3	CASSAGGTLLRDTQYF
TRBV6-2/TRBV6-3	TRBJ1-1	CASSYSRQFLNTEAFF
TRBV4-1	TRBJ2-7	CASSSTSGNEQYF
TRBV19	TRBJ2-7	CASSIKDSLYEQYF
TRBV15	TRBJ1-5	CATSGGTGSNQPQHF
TRBV13	TRBJ2-7	CASSSDRQGYEQYF
TRBV3-1	TRBJ2-7	CASSQRRGPSQYEQYF
TRBV4-3	TRBJ2-7	CASSQSEGSYERYF
TRBV27	TRBJ1-5	CASSSVGTNQPQHF
TRBV5-1	TRBJ2-1	CASSLGGADEQFF
TRBV10-3	TRBJ2-3	CAISEPEGGVSDTQYF
TRBV6-5	TRBJ2-7	CASSYEGNSYEQYF
TRBV12-3/TRBV12-4	TRBJ2-3	CASNLLAGGIHTQYF
TRBV6-5	TRBJ2-3	CASSFDRASSTDTQYF
TRBV5-1	TRBJ2-4	CASSSDGGGTQYF
TRBV5-6	TRBJ1-3	CASSLGSSNTIYF
TRBV19	TRBJ1-1	CASSIGPASTEAFF
TRBV6-5	TRBJ1-6	CASSYSPGLGASPLHF
TRBV12-3/TRBV12-4	TRBJ2-1	CASSQGGGPLSYNGQFF
TRBV6-6	TRBJ1-4	CASSIQGSNEKLFF
TRBV30	TRBJ1-2	CAWSVRARIYGYTF
TRBV30	TRBJ2-1	CAWSLVFAYNEQFF
TRBV6-2/TRBV6-3	TRBJ2-7	CASSQTAVSYEQYF
TRBV30	TRBJ1-1	CAWSVGPNTEAFF
TRBV7-2	TRBJ1-4	CASSLGPGQNNEKLFF
TRBV5-1	TRBJ2-7	CASSLARPPSYEQYF
TRBV2	TRBJ2-3	CASRTGVDTQYF